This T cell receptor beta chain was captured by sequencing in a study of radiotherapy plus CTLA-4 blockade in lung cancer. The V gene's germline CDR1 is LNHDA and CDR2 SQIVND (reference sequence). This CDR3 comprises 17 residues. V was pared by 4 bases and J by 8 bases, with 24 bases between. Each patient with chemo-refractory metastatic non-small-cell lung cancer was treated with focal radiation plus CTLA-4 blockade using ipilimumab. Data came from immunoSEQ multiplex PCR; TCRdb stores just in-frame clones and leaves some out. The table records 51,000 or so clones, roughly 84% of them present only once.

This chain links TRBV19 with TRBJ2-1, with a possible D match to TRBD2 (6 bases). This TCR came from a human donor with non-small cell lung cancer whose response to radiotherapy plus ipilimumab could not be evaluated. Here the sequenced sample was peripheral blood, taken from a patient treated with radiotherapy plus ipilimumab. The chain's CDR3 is CASSTAPFPGAIDEQFF. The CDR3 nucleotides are TGTGCCAGTAGTACAGCCCCCTTCCCGGGAGCCATCGATGAGCAGTTCTTC.